This TCR beta chain came from a study of cytomegalovirus exposure and HLA in healthy donors. Trimming stripped 0 bases from V and 4 bases from J, with 4 bases between. The CDR3 covers 13 residues. The germline V gene encodes CDR1 SEHNR and CDR2 FQNEAQ (reference sequence). The study, taken as a whole, reports: Roughly even sequencing depth across donors was the assumption behind the presence/absence analyses. Apart from CMV serostatus, no immune exposure information was available.

Remarks on this clone: Its specificity is unknown.

Participants comprised healthy donors of bone marrow. With 60 Vbeta and 13 Jbeta primers, the PCR was carried out. Data came from immunoSEQ multiplex PCR; TCRdb stores just in-frame clones and leaves some out. Of around 84,000 clones detected, approximately 79% appear once; the ten largest clones hold 13%. The sequenced material came from PBMCs. This chain connects TRBV7-9 to TRBJ1-3, with D hard to call. This clonotype originated in a human donor in good health. The CDR3 DNA is TGTGCCAGCAGCTTAGCAGCGGGAAACACCATATATTTT. Protein sequence: CASSLAAGNTIYF.